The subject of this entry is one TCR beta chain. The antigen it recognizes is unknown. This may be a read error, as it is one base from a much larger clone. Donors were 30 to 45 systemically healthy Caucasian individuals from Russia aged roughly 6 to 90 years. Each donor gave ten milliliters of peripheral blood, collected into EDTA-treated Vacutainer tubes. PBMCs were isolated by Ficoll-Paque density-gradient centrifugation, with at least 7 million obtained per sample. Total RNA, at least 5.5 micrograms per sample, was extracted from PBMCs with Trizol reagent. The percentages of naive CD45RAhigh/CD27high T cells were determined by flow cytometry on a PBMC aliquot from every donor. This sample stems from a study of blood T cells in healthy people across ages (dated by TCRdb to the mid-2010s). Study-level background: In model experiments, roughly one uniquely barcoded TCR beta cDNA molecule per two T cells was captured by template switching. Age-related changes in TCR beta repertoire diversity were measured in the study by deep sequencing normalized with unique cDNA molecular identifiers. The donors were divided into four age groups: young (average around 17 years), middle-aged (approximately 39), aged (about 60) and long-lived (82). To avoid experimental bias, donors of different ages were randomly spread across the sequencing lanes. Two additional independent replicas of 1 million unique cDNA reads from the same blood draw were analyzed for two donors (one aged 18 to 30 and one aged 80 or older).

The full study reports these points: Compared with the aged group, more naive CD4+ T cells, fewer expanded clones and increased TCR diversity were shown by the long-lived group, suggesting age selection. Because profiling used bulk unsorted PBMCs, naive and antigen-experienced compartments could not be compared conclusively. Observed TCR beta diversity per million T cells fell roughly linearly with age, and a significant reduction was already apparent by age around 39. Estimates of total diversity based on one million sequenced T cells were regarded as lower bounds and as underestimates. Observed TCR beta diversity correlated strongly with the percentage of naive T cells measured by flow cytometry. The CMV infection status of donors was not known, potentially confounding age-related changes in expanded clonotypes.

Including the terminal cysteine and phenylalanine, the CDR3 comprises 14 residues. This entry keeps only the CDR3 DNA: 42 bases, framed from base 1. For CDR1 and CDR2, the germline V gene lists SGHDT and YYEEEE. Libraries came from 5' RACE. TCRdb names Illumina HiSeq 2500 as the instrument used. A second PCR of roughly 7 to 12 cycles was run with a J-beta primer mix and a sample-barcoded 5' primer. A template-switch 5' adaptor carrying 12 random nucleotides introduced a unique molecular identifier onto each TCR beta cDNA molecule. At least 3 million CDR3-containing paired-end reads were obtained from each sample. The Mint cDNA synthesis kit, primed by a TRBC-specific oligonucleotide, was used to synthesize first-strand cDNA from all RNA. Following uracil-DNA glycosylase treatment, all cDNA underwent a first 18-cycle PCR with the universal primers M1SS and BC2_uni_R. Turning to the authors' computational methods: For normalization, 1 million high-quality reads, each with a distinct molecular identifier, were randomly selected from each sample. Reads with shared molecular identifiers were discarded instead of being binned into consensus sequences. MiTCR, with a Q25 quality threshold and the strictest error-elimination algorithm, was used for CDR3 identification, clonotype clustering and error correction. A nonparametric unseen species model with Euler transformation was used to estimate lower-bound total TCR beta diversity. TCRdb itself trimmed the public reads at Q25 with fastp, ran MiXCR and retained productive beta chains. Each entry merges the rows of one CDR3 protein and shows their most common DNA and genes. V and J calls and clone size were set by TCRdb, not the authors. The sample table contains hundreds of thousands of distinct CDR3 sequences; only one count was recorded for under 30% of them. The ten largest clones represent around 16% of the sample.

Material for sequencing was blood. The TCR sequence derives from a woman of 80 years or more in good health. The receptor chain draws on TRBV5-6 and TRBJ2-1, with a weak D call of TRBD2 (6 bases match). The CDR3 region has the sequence CASSFRRTNNGQFF. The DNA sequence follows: TGTGCCAGCAGCTTCAGGAGGACTAACAATGGGCAGTTCTTC. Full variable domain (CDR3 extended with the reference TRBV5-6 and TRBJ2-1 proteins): DAGVTQSPTHLIKTRGQQVTLRCSPKSGHDTVSWYQQALGQGPQFIFQYYEEEERQRGNFPDRFSGHQFPNYSSELNVNALLLGDSALYLCASSFRRTNNGQFFGPGTRLTVL.